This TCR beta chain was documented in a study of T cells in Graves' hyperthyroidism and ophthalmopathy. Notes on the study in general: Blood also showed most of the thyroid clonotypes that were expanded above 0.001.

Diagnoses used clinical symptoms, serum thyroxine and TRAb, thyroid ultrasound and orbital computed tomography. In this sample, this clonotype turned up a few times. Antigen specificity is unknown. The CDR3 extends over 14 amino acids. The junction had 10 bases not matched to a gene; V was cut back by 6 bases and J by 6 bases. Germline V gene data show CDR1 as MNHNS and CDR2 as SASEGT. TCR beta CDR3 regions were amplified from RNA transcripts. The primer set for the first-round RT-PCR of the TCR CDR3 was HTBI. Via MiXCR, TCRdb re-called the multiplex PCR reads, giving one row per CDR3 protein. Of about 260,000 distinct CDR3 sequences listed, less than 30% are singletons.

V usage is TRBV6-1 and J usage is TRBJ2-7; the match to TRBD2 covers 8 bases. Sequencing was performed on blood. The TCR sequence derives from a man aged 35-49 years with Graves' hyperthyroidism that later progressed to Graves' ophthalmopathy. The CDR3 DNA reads TGTGCCAGCAGAGAGGAACGGGAGGGCTCCGAGCAGTACTTC. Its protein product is CASREEREGSEQYF.